This T cell receptor (beta chain) was captured by sequencing in a study of shared clonotypes between healthy human individuals. Study outcomes and limitations: In having few donors, the study represented limited genetic and exposure-history diversity.

Of note for this clone: What it binds is not known.

Every one of the donors was a Caucasian adult that lived in Nashville, Tennessee. The CDR3 sequence is 15 residues long. The V gene's germline CDR1 is MDHEN and CDR2 SYDVKM. V shed 6 bases, J shed 3 bases, and the junction held 9 bases outside the gene matches. Libraries were prepared by immunoSEQ multiplex PCR; TCRdb keeps only in-frame clonotypes and omits some of them. The data show around 2.5 million clones, roughly 93% seen once. V is TRBV28 and J is TRBJ1-1; 8 nucleotides line up with TRBD1. The clonotype originates from a man between 18 and 35 years old in good health. Some clones in this sample may be carry-over from other donors' samples. Sequencing was done on a sample of naive CD4+ T cells from PBMCs. Documented subset: CD45RA+ positively selected. The DNA of the CDR3 is TGTGCCAGCAGGCAGGGGGCGAGTCTCTACACTGAAGCTTTCTTT. It yields the protein CASRQGASLYTEAFF.